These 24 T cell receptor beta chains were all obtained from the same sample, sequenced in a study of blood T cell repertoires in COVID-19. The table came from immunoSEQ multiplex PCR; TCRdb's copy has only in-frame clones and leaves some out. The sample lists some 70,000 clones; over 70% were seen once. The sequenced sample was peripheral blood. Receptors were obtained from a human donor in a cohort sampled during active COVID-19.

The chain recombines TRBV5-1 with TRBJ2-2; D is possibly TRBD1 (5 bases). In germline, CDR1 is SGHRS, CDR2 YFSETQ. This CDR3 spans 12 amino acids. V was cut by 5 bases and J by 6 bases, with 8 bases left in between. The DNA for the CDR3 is TGCGCCAGCAGAACGACAGCCGGGGAGCTGTTTTTT. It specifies CASRTTAGELFF.

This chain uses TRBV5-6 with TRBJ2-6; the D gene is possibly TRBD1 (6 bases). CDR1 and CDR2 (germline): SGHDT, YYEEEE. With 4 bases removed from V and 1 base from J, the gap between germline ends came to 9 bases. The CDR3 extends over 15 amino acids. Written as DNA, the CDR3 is TGTGCCAGCAGCGAACAGGGATCTGGGGCCAACGTCCTGACTTTC. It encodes CASSEQGSGANVLTF.

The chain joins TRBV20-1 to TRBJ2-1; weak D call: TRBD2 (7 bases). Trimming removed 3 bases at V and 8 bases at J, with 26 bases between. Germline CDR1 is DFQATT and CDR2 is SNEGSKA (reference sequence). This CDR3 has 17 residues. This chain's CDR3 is CSASLLAGRGGTHEQFF. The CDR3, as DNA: TGCAGTGCTAGTCTCCTAGCCGGGCGGGGAGGGACACATGAGCAGTTCTTC.

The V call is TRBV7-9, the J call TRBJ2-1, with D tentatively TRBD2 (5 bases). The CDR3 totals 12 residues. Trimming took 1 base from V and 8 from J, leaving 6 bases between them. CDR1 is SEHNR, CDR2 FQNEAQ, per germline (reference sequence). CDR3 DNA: TGTGCCAGCAGCTTAGTCGGGGATGAGCAGTTCTTC. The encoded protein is CASSLVGDEQFF. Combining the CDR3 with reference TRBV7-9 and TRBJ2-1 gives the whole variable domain DTGVSQNPRHKITKRGQNVTFRCDPISEHNRLYWYRQTLGQGPEFLTYFQNEAQLEKSRLLSDRFSAERPKGSFSTLEIQRTEQGDSAMYLCASSLVGDEQFFGPGTRLTVL.

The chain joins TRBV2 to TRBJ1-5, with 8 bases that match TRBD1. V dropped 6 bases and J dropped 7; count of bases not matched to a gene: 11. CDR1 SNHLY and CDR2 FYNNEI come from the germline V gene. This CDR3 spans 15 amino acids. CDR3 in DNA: TGTGCCAGCAGAACCGGACAGGGTTTCTGGCAGCCCCAGCATTTT. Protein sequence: CASRTGQGFWQPQHF.

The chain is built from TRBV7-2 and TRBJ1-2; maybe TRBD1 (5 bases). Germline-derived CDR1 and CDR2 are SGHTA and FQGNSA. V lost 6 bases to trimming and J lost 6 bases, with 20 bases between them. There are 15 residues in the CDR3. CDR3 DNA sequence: TGTGCCAGCAGGCCACCGGGGGGTGGGACGGATGGCTACACCTTC. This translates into CASRPPGGGTDGYTF. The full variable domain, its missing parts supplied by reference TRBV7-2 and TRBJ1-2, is GAGVSQSPSNKVTEKGKDVELRCDPISGHTALYWYRQSLGQGLEFLIYFQGNSAPDKSGLPSDRFSAERTGGSVSTLTIQRTQQEDSAVYLCASRPPGGGTDGYTFGSGTRLTVV.

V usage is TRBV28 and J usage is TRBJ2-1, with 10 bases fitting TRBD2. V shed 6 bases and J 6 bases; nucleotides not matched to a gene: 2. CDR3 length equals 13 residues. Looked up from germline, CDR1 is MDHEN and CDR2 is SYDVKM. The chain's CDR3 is CASSLAGGNEQFF. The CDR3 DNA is TGTGCCAGCAGCTTAGCGGGGGGCAATGAGCAGTTCTTC.

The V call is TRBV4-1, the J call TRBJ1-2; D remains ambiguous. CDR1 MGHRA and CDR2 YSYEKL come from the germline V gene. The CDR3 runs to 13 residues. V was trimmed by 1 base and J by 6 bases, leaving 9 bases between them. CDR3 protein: CASSQVSGNGYTF. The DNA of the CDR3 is TGCGCCAGCAGCCAAGTGTCGGGAAATGGCTACACCTTC.

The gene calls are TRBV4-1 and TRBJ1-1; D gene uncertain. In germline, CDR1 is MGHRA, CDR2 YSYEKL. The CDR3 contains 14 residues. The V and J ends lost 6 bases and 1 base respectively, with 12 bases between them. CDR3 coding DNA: TGCGCCAGCAGTTCCCCTGGCAGGAACACTGAAGCTTTCTTT. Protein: CASSSPGRNTEAFF.

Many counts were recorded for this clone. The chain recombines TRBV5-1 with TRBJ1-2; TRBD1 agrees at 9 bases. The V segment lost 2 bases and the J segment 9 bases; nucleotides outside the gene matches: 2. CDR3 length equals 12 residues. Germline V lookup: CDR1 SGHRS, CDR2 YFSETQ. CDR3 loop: CASSFGQGRYTF. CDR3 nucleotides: TGCGCCAGCAGCTTTGGACAGGGGCGCTACACCTTC.

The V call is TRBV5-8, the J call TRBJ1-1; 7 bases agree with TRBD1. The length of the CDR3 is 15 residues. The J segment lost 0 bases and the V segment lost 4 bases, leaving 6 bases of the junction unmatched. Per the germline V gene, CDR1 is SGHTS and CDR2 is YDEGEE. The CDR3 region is CASSEQGSLNTEAFF. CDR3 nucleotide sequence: TGTGCCAGCAGCGAACAGGGGTCACTGAACACTGAAGCTTTCTTT.

The CDR3 nucleotides read TGTGCCAGCAGTTTATTTGACAAGAAGCCCCTCCACTTT. This codes for CASSLFDKKPLHF. This chain links TRBV27 with TRBJ1-6, with D unresolved. Per the germline V gene, CDR1 is MNHEY and CDR2 is SMNVEV (reference sequence). V was clipped by 1 base and J by 13 bases, with 11 bases between them. There are 13 residues in the CDR3.

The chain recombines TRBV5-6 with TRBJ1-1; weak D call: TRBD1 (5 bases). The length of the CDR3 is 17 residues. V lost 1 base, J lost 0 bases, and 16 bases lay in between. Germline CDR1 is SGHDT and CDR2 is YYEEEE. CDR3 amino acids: CASSLNWGGDMNTEAFF. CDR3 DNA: TGTGCCAGCAGCTTGAATTGGGGGGGAGATATGAACACTGAAGCTTTCTTT.

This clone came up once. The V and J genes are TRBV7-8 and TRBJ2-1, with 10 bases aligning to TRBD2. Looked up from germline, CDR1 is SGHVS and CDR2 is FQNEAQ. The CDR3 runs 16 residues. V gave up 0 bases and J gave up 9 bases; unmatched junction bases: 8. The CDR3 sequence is CASSLAGVAGGGEQFF. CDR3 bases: TGTGCCAGCAGCTTAGCGGGGGTAGCGGGAGGAGGTGAGCAGTTCTTC.

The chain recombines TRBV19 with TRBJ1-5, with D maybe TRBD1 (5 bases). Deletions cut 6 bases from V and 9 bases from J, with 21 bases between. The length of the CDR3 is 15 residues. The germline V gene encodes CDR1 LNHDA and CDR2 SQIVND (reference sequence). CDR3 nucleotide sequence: TGTGCCAGTAGGGACGGCGGGGCGCGTGGGGTGCCCCAGCATTTT. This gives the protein CASRDGGARGVPQHF.

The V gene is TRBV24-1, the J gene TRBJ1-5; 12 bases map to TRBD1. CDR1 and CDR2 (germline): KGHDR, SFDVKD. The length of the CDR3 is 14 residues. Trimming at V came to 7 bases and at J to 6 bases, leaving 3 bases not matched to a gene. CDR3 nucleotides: TGTGCCACCAGCGGGACAGGGGGCGGTCAGCCCCAGCATTTT. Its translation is CATSGTGGGQPQHF.

In DNA form, the CDR3 reads TGTGCCAGCAGCCCAGGACTAGCGGTTCAAGAGACCCAGTACTTC. Protein: CASSPGLAVQETQYF. The gene calls are TRBV6-2 or TRBV6-3 and TRBJ2-5, with 10 positions matching TRBD2. This CDR3 has 15 amino acids. Germline values: CDR1 MNHEY, CDR2 SVGEGT. The junction had 6 bases not matched to a gene; V was cut back by 6 bases and J by 2 bases.

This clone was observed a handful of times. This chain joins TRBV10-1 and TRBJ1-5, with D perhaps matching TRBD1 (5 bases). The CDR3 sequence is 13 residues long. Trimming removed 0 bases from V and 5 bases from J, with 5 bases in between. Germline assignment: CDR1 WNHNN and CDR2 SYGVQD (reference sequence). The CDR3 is CASSESGHQPQHF. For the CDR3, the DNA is TGCGCCAGCAGTGAGTCGGGGCATCAGCCCCAGCATTTT.

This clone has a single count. The DNA of the CDR3 is TGTGCCAGCAGTCCTAGGGCGGGACAGGGAATAAGTAAGGGCTACACCTTC. Its translation is CASSPRAGQGISKGYTF. This chain connects TRBV6-6 to TRBJ1-2; TRBD1 agrees at 9 bases. Germline CDR1 and CDR2: MNHNY and SVGAGI (reference sequence). The CDR3 covers 17 residues. Trimming took 5 bases from V and 8 from J; bases not matched to a gene: 18.

CDR3 nucleotides: TGTGCCAGCTCACCGGACAGGGTCAAGGCGAACACTGAAGCTTTCTTT. Translating it yields CASSPDRVKANTEAFF. The V and J genes are TRBV18 and TRBJ1-1; 8 nucleotides align to TRBD1. The germline V gene encodes CDR1 KGHSH and CDR2 LQKENI. The CDR3 consists of 16 residues. V gave up 3 bases and J gave up 1 base; unmatched junction bases: 7.

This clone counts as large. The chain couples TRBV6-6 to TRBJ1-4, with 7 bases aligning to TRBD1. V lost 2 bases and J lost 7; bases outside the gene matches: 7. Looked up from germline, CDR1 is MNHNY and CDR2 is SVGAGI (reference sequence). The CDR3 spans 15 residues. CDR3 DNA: TGTGCCAGCAGTTACCCCGCCGACAGGGCTGAAAAACTGTTTTTT. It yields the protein CASSYPADRAEKLFF.

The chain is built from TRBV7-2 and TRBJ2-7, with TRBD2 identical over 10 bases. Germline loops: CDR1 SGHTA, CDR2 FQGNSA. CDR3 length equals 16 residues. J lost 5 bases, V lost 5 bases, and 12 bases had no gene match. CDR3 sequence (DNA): TGTGCCAGCAGCACAAAGGGACTAGCGCTGAAAGACGAGCAGTACTTC. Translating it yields CASSTKGLALKDEQYF.

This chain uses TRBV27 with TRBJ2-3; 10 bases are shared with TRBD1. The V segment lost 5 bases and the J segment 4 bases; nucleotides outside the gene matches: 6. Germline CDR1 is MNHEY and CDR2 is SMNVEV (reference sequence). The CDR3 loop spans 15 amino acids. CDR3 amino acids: CASSLGQGWADTQYF. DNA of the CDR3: TGTGCCAGCAGTCTGGGACAGGGGTGGGCAGATACGCAGTATTTT.

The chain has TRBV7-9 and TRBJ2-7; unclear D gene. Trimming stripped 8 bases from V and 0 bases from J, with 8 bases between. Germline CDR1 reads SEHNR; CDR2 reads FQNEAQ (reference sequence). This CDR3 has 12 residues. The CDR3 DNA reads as TGTGCCAGCGGCGGCGGCTCCTACGAGCAGTACTTC. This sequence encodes CASGGGSYEQYF.